This T cell receptor (beta chain) was recorded in a study of CD8 T cells in ankylosing spondylitis. This clonotype was observed a handful of times. Its matching antigen is unknown. Germline CDR1 MNHEY, CDR2 SMNVEV (reference sequence). This CDR3 is built from 12 residues. Trimming removed 5 bases from V and 9 bases from J, with 14 bases in between. Findings of the study overall: Significantly higher representation of disease-linked clones was reported for matched ankylosing spondylitis synovial fluid. In the blood and synovial fluid of reactive arthritis, some motif variants had been previously reported.

Each CDR3 protein gets one entry after TCRdb re-called the 5' RACE reads with MiXCR. There are 340,000 or so distinct CDR3 sequences in the sample; 14% to 15% occur only once, and about 1% lies in the top ten. Source material: blood, either unsorted or a sorted T cell fraction (not recorded which). The chain links TRBV27 to TRBJ2-7; D may correspond to TRBD1 or TRBD2 (6 bases each). The clonotype was recovered from a male donor with ankylosing spondylitis or in good health (not recorded which). CDR3 residues: CASSNPRGAQYF. The CDR3 DNA reads TGTGCCAGCAGTAATCCGAGGGGGGCGCAGTACTTC.